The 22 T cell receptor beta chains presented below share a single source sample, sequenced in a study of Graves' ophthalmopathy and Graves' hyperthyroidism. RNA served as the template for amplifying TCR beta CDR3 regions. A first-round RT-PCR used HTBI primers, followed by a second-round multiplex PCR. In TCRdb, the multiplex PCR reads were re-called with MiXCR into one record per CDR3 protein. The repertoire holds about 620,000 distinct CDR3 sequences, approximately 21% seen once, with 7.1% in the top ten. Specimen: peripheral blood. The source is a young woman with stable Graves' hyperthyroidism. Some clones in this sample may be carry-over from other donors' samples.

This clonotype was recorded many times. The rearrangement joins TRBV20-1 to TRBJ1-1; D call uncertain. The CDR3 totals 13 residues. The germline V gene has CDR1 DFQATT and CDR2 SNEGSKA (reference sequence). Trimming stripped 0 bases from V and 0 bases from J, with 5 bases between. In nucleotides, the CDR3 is TGCAGTGCTAGAGACGGTTTGAACACTGAAGCTTTCTTT. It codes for CSARDGLNTEAFF.

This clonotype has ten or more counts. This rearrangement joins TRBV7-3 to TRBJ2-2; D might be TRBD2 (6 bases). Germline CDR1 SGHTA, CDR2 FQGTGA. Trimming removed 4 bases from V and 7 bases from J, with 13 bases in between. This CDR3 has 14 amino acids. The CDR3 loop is CASSSSGTHGELFF. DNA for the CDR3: TGTGCCAGCAGCTCCTCCGGGACTCACGGGGAGCTGTTTTTT.

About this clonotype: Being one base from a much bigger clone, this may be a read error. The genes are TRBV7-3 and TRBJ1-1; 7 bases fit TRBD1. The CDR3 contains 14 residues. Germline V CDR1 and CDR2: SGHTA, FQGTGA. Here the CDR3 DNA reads TGTGCCAGCAGCCGAGGGGGCCGGGGCACTGGAGCTTTCTTT. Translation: CASSRGGRGTGAFF.

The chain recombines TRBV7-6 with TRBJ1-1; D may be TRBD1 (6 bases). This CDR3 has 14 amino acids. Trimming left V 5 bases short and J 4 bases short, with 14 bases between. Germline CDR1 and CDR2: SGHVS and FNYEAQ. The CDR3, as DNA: TGTGCCAGCAGCCAGGGGATCGGGAGCACTGAAGCTTTCTTT. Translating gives CASSQGIGSTEAFF.

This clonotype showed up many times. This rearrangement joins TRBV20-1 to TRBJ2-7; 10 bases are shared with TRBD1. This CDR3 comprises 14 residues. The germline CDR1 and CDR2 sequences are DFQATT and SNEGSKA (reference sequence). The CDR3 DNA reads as TGCAGCTATTTACCCGGGACAGGGGTCAACGAGCAGTACTTC. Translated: CSYLPGTGVNEQYF.

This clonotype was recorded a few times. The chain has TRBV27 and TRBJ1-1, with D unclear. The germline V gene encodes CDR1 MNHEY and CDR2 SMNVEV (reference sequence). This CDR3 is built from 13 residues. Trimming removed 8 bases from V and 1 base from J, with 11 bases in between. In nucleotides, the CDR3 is TGTGCCAGCCGCCGGTTGGGGAACACTGAAGCTTTCTTT. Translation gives CASRRLGNTEAFF.

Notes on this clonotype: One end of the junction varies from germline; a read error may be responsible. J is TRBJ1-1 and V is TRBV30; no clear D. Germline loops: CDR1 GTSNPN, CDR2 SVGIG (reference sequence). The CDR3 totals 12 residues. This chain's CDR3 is CAGRGSNTEAFF. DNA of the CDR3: TGTGCCGGGAGAGGATCAAACACTGAAGCTTTCTTT.

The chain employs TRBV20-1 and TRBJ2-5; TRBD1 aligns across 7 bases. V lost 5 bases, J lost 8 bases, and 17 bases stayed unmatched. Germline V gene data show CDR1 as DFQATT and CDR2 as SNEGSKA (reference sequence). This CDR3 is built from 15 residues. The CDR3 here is CSALRADRVGDTQYF. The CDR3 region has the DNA TGCAGTGCTCTACGGGCCGACAGGGTTGGAGATACCCAGTACTTC.

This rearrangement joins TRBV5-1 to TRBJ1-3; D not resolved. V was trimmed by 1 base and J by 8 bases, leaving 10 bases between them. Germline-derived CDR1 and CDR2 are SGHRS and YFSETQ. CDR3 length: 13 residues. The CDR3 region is CASSLYAGDTIYF. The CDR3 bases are TGCGCCAGCAGCTTGTACGCCGGGGACACCATATATTTT.

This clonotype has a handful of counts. The CDR3 DNA reads as TGTGCCAGCAGCGTACCATCGGACCAAGCTTTCTTT. Translated: CASSVPSDQAFF. The genes are TRBV6-2 or TRBV6-3 and TRBJ1-1; D gene uncertain. Looked up from germline, CDR1 is MNHEY and CDR2 is SVGEGT. The CDR3 contains 12 residues. V dropped 6 bases and J dropped 9 bases, with 14 bases sitting between them.

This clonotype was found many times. For the CDR3, the DNA is TGTGCCAGCAGTTTATGGGAACAGGGAGGCGAGCAGTACTTC. This encodes CASSLWEQGGEQYF. The gene calls are TRBV27 and TRBJ2-7; the D gene could be TRBD1 or TRBD2 (6 bases each). CDR1 is MNHEY and CDR2 is SMNVEV in the germline V gene (reference sequence). The CDR3 is 14 amino acids. V lost 1 base and J lost 6, with 13 bases in between.

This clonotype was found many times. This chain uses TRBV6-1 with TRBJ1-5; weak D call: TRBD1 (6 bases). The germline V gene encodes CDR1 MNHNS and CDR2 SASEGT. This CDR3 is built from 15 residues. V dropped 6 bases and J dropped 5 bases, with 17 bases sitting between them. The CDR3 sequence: CASRQIGGAYQPQHF. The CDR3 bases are TGTGCCAGCAGGCAAATAGGGGGGGCTTATCAGCCCCAGCATTTT.

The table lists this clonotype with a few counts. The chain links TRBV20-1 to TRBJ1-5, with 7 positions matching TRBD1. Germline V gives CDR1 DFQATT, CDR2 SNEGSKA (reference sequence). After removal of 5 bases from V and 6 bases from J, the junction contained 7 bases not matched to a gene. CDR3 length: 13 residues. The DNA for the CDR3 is TGCAGTGCTCACACAGGGGCGGGTCAGCCCCAGCATTTT. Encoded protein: CSAHTGAGQPQHF.

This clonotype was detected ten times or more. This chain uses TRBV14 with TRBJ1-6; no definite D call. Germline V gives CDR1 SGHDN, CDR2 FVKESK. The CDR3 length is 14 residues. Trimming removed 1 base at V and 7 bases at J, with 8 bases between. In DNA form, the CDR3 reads TGTGCCAGCAGCCAAGGGAGGAACAATTCACCCCTCCACTTT. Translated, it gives CASSQGRNNSPLHF.

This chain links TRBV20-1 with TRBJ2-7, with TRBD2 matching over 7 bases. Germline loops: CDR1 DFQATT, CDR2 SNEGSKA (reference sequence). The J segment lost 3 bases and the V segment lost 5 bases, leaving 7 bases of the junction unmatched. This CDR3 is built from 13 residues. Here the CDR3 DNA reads TGCAGTGCTGTCCCCGGGGGGAACTACGAGCAGTACTTC. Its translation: CSAVPGGNYEQYF.

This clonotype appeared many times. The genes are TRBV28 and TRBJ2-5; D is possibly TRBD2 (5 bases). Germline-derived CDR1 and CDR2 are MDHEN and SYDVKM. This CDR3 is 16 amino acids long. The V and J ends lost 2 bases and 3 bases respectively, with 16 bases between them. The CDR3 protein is CASSLRYRGTKETQYF. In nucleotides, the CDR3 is TGTGCCAGCAGTTTAAGGTATCGGGGTACCAAAGAGACCCAGTACTTC.

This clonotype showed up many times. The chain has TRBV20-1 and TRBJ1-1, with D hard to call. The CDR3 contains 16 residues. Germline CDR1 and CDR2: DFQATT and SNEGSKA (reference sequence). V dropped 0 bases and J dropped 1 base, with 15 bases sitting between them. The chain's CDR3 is CSARDSTGLQNTEAFF. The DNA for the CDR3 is TGCAGTGCTAGAGATAGTACCGGACTCCAGAACACTGAAGCTTTCTTT.

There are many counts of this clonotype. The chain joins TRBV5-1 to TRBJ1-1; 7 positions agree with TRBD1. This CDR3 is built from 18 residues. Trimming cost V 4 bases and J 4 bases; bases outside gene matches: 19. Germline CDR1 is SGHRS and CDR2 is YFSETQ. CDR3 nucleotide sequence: TGCGCCAGCAGCCTAAGGAGGACAGGCCCCGAAAGGGGCACTGAAGCTTTCTTT. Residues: CASSLRRTGPERGTEAFF.

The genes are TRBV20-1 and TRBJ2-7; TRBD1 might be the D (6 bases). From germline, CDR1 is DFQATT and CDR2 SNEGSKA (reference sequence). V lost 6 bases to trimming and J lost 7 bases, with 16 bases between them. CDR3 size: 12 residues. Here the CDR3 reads CSAPQGVGEQYF. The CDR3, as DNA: TGCAGTGCCCCACAGGGAGTGGGTGAGCAGTACTTC.

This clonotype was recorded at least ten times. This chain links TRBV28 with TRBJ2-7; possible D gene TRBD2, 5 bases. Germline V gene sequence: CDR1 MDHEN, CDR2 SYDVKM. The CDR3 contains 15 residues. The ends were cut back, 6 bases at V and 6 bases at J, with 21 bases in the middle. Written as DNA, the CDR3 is TGTGCCAGCAGCCCCAGAGGGAGTCTGATGGGCGAGCAGTACTTC. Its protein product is CASSPRGSLMGEQYF. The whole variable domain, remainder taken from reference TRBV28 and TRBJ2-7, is DVKVTQSSRYLVKRTGEKVFLECVQDMDHENMFWYRQDPGLGLRLIYFSYDVKMKEKGDIPEGYSVSREKKERFSLILESASTNQTSMYLCASSPRGSLMGEQYFGPGTRLTVT.

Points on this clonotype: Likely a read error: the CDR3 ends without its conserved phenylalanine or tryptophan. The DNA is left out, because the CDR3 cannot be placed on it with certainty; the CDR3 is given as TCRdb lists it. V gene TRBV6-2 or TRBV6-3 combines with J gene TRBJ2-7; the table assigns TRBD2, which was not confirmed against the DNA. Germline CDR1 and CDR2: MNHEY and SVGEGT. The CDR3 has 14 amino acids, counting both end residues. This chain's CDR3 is CASSYSIVAGELNY.

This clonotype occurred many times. Here the CDR3 DNA reads TGTGCCACAAGCGAACCGGGACAGGGGAAATCTAAAGCTTTCTTT. This sequence encodes CATSEPGQGKSKAFF. The rearrangement joins TRBV19 to TRBJ1-1; TRBD1 matches at 10 bases. The germline V gene encodes CDR1 LNHDA and CDR2 SQIVND (reference sequence). The CDR3 covers 15 residues. V was clipped by 10 bases and J by 9 bases; unmatched bases: 17.